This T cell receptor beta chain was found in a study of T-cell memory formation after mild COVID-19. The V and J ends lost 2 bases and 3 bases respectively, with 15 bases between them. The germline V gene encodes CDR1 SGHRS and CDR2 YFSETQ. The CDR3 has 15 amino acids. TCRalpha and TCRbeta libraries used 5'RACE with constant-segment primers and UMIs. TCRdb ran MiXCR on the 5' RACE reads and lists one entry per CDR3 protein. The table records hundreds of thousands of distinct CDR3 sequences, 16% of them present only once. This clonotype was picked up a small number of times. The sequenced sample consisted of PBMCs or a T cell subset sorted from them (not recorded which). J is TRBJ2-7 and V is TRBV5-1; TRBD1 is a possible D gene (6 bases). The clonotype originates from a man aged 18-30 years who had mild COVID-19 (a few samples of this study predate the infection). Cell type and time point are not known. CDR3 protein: CASSFRGAPVYEQYF. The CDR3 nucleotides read TGCGCCAGCAGCTTCAGGGGCGCCCCCGTCTACGAGCAGTACTTC.